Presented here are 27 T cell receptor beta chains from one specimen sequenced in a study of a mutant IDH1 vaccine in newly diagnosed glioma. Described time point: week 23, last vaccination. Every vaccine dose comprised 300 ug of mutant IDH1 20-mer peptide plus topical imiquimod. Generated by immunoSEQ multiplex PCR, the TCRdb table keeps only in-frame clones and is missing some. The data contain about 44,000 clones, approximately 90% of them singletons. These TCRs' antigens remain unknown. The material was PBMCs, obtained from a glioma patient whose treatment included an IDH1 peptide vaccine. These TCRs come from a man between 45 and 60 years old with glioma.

The CDR3 sequence is CASSISGWDRSYEQYF. The CDR3 coding sequence is TGTGCCAGCAGCATATCCGGTTGGGACAGGTCCTACGAGCAGTACTTC. This sequence joins TRBV2 and TRBJ2-7; TRBD1 aligns across 8 bases. Germline CDR1 and CDR2: SNHLY and FYNNEI. J was trimmed by 1 base and V by 6 bases; bases with no gene match: 11. The CDR3 loop spans 16 amino acids.

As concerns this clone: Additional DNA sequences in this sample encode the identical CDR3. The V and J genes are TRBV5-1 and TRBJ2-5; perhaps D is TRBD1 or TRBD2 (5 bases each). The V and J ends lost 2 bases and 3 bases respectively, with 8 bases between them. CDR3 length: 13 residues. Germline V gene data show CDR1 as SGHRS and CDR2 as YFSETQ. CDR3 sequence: CASSFQGEETQYF. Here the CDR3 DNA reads TGCGCCAGCAGCTTTCAGGGAGAAGAGACCCAGTACTTC.

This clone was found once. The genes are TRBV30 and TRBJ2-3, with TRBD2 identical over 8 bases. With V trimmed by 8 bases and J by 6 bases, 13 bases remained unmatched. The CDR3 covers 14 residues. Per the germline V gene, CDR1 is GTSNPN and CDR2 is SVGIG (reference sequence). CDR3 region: CALGRGSGIDTQYF. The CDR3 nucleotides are TGTGCCCTTGGGCGGGGTAGCGGGATTGATACGCAGTATTTT.

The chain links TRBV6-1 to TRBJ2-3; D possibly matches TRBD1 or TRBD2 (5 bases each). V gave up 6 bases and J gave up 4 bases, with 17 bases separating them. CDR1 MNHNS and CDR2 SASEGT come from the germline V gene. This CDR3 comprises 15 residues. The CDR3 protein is CASSLQGARADTQYF. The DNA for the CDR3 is TGTGCCAGCAGCCTGCAAGGGGCGCGGGCAGATACGCAGTATTTT.

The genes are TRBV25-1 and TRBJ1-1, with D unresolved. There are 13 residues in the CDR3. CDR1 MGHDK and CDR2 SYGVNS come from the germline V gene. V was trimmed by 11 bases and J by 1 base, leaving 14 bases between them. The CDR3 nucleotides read TGTGCCTCACGGACTCTCTCGAACACTGAAGCTTTCTTT. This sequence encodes CASRTLSNTEAFF.

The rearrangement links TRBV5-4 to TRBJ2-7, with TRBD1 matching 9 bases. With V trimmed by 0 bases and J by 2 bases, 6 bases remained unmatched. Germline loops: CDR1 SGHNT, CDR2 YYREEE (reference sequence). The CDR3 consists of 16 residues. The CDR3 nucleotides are TGTGCCAGCAGCTTGGGCCCTACAGGGGGCACCTACGAGCAGTACTTC. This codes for CASSLGPTGGTYEQYF.

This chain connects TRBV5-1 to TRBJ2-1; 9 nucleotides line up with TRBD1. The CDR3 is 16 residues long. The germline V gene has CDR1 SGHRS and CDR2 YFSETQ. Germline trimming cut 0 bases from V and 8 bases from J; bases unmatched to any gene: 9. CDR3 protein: CASSLEGDRAGYEQFF. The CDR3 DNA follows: TGCGCCAGCAGCTTGGAAGGGGACAGGGCTGGGTATGAGCAGTTCTTC.

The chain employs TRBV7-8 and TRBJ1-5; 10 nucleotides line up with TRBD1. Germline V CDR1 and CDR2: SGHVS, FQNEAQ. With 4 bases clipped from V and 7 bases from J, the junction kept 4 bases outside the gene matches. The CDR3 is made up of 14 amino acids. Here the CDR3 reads CASSYDRGQQPQHF. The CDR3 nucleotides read TGTGCCAGCAGCTACGACAGGGGGCAACAGCCCCAGCATTTT.

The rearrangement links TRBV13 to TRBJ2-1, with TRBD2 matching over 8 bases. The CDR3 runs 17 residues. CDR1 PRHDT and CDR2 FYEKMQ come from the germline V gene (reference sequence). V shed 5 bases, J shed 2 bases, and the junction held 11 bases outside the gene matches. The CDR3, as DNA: TGTGCCAGCAGCCCCAGGCCCACGGGAGGGACCTACAATGAGCAGTTCTTC. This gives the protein CASSPRPTGGTYNEQFF. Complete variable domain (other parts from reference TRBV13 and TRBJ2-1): AAGVIQSPRHLIKEKRETATLKCYPIPRHDTVYWYQQGPGQDPQFLISFYEKMQSDKGSIPDRFSAQQFSDYHSELNMSSLELGDSALYFCASSPRPTGGTYNEQFFGPGTRLTVL.

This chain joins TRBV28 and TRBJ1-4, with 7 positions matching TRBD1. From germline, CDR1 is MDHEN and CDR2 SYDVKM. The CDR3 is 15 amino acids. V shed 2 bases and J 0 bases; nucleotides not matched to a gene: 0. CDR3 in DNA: TGTGCCAGCAGTTTAGGGACAGCAACTAATGAAAAACTGTTTTTT. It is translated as CASSLGTATNEKLFF.

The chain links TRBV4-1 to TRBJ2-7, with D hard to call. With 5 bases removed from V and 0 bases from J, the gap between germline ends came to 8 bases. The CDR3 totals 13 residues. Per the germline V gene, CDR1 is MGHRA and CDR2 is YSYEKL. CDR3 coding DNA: TGCGCCAGCAGCGACGTAGGCTCCTACGAGCAGTACTTC. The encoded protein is CASSDVGSYEQYF.

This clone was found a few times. CDR3 loop: CARKGSGNTIYF. The CDR3 DNA reads as TGTGCCAGGAAGGGCTCTGGAAACACCATATATTTT. The chain employs TRBV2 and TRBJ1-3; D gene uncertain. This CDR3 has 12 amino acids. V lost 9 bases to trimming and J lost 0 bases, with 6 bases between them. Germline V gives CDR1 SNHLY, CDR2 FYNNEI.

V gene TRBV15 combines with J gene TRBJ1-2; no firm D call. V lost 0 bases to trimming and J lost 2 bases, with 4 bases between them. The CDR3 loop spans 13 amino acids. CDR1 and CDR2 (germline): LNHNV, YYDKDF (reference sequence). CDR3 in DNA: TGTGCCACCAGCAGAGACACGAACTATGGCTACACCTTC. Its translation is CATSRDTNYGYTF.

CDR3 nucleotide sequence: TGCGCCAGCAGCTTGGATGGGACACAAGTCGAAAAACTGTTTTTT. This encodes CASSLDGTQVEKLFF. The chain links TRBV5-1 to TRBJ1-4, with a possible D match to TRBD1 (6 bases). V was cut by 0 bases and J by 8 bases, with 14 bases left in between. This CDR3 is 15 amino acids long. The germline V gene encodes CDR1 SGHRS and CDR2 YFSETQ.

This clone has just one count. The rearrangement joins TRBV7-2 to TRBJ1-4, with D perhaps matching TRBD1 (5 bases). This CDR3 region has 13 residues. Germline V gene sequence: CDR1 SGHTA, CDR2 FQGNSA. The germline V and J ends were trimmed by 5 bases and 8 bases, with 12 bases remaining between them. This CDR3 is CASSRGTGEKLFF. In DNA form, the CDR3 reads TGTGCCAGCAGCCGGGGGACCGGCGAAAAACTGTTTTTT.

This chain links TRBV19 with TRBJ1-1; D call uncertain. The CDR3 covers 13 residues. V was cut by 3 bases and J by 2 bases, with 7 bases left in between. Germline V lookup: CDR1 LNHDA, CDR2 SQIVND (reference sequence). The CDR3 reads CASSMKLNTEAFF. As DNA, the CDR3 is TGTGCCAGTAGTATGAAGCTAAACACTGAAGCTTTCTTT. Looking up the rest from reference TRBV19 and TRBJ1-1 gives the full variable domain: DGGITQSPKYLFRKEGQNVTLSCEQNLNHDAMYWYRQDPGQGLRLIYYSQIVNDFQKGDIAEGYSVSREKKESFPLTVTSAQKNPTAFYLCASSMKLNTEAFFGQGTRLTVV.

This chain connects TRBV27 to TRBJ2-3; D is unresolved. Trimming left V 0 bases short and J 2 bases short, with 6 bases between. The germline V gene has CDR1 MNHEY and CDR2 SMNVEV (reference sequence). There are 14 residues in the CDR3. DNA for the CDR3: TGTGCCAGCAGTTTATCCTCGAACACAGATACGCAGTATTTT. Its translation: CASSLSSNTDTQYF.

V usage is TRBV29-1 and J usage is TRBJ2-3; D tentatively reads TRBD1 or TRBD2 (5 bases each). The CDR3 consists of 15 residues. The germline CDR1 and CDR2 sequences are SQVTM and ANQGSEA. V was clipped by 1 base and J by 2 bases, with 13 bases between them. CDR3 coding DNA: TGCAGCGTTGAAGGTACCGGGACCCTCACAGATACGCAGTATTTT. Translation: CSVEGTGTLTDTQYF.

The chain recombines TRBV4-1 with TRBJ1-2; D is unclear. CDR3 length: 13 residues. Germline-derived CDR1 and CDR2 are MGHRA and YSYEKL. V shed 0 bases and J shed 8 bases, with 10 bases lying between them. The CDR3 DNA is TGCGCCAGCAGCCAAGAGACGGCCTCCGGCTACACCTTC. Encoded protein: CASSQETASGYTF.

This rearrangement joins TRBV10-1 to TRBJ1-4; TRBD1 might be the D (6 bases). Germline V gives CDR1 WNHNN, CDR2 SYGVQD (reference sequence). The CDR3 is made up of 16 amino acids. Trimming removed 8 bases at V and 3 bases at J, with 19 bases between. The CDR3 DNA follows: TGCGCCAGCCTCTCCCGGGACACCGAACCTAATGAAAAACTGTTTTTT. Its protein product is CASLSRDTEPNEKLFF.

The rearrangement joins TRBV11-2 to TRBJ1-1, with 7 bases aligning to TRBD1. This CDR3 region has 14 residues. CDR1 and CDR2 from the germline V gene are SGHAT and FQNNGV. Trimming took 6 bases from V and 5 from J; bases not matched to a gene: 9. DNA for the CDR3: TGTGCCAGCAGTTATACAGGGGTGTGGACTGAAGCTTTCTTT. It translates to CASSYTGVWTEAFF.

DNA of the CDR3: TGCAGCGTTGAAGTCGGGGGAAGGAGCACGCAGTATTTT. Amino acid sequence: CSVEVGGRSTQYF. V is TRBV29-1 and J is TRBJ2-3; D possibly corresponds to TRBD2 (6 bases). Germline CDR1 reads SQVTM; CDR2 reads ANQGSEA. This CDR3 has 13 amino acids. Trimming left V 1 base short and J 9 bases short, with 14 bases between.

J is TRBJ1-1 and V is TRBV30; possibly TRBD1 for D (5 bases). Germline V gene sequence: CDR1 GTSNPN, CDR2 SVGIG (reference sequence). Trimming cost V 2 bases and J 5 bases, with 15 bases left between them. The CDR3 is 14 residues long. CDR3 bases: TGTGCCTGGAGTCTACTCAGGGCAGTGACTGAAGCTTTCTTT. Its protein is CAWSLLRAVTEAFF.

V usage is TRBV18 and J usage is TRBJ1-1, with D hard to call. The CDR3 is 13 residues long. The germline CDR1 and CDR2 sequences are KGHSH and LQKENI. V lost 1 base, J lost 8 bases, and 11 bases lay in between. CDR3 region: CASSPQVTGEAFF. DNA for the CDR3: TGTGCCAGCTCACCACAGGTTACGGGAGAAGCTTTCTTT. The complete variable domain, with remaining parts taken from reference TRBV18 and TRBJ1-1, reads NAGVMQNPRHLVRRRGQEARLRCSPMKGHSHVYWYRQLPEEGLKFMVYLQKENIIDESGMPKERFSAEFPKEGPSILRIQQVVRGDSAAYFCASSPQVTGEAFFGQGTRLTVV.

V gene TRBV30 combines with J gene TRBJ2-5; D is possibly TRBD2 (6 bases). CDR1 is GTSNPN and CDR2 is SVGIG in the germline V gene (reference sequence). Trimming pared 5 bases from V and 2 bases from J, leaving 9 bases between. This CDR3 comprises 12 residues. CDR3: CAWAGRQETQYF. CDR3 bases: TGTGCCTGGGCGGGAAGACAAGAGACCCAGTACTTC. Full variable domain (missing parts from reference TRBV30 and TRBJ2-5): SQTIHQWPATLVQPVGSPLSLECTVEGTSNPNLYWYRQAAGRGLQLLFYSVGIGQISSEVPQNLSASRPQDRQFILSSKKLLLSDSGFYLCAWAGRQETQYFGPGTRLLVL.

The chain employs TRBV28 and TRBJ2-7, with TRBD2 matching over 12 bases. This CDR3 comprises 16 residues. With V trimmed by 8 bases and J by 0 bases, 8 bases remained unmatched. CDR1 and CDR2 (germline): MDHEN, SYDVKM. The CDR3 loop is CASPPQLAGGSYEQYF. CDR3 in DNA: TGTGCCAGCCCGCCTCAACTAGCGGGGGGCTCCTACGAGCAGTACTTC.

This CDR3 is CASSLQYSTGTQYF. CDR3 bases: TGTGCCAGCAGCTTGCAGTACAGCACAGGGACCCAGTACTTC. The chain is built from TRBV5-4 and TRBJ2-5; TRBD1 might be the D (5 bases). Trimming left V 1 base short and J 7 bases short, with 14 bases between. The CDR3 has 14 amino acids. Germline CDR1 is SGHNT and CDR2 is YYREEE (reference sequence).